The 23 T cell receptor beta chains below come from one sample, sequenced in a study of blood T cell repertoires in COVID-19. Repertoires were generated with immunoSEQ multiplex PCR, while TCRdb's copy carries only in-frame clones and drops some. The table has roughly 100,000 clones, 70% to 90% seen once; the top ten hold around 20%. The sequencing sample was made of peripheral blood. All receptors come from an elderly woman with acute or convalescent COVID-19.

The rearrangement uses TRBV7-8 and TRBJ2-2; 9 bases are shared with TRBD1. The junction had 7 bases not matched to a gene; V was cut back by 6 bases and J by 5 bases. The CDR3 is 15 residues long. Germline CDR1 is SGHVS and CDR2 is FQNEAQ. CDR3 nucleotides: TGTGCCAGCAGAGCCGGGACAGGGTTAACCGGGGAGCTGTTTTTT. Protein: CASRAGTGLTGELFF.

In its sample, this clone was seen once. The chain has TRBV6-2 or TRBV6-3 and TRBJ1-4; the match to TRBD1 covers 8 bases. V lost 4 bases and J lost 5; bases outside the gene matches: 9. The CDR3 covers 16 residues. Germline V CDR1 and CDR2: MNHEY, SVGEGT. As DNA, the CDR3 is TGTGCCAGCAGTTCCGCTCCCAGGGGGCAAAATGAAAAACTGTTTTTT. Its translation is CASSSAPRGQNEKLFF.

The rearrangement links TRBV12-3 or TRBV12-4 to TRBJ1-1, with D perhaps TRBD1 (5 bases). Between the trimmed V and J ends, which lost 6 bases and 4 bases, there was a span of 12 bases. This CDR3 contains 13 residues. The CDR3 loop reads CASSVRGTTEAFF. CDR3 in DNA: TGTGCCAGCAGCGTCCGGGGGACCACTGAAGCTTTCTTT.

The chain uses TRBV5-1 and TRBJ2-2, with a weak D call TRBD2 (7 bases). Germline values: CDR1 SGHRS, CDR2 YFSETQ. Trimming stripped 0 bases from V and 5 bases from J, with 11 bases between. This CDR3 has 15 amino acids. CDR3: CASSLGAGATGELFF. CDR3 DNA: TGCGCCAGCAGCTTGGGTGCGGGGGCGACCGGGGAGCTGTTTTTT.

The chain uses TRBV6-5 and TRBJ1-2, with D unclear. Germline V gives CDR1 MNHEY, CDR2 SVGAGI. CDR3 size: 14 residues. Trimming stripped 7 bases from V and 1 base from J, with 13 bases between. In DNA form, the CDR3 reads TGTGCCAGCATAAGTCCAGGCCTTAACTATGGCTACACCTTC. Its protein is CASISPGLNYGYTF.

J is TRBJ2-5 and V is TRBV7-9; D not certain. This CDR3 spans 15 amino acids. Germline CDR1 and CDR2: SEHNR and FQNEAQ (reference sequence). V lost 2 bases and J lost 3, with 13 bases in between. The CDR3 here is CASSLRTLTEETQYF. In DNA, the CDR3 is TGTGCCAGCAGCTTAAGAACCCTAACGGAAGAGACCCAGTACTTC.

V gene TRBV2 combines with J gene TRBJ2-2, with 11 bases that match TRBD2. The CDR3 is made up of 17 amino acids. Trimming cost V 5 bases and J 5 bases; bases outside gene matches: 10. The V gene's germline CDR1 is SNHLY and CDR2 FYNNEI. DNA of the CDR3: TGTGCCAGCAGTCTACTAGCGGGGGCCCCCTCTACCGGGGAGCTGTTTTTT. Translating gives CASSLLAGAPSTGELFF.

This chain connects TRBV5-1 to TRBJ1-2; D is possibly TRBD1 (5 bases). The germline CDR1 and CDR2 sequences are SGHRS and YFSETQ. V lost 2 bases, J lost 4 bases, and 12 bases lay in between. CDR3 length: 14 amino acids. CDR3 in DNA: TGCGCCAGCAGCTTTGGACAAGCCATCTATGGCTACACCTTC. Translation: CASSFGQAIYGYTF. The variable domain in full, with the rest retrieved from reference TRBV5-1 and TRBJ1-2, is KAGVTQTPRYLIKTRGQQVTLSCSPISGHRSVSWYQQTPGQGLQFLFEYFSETQRNKGNFPGRFSGRQFSNSRSEMNVSTLELGDSALYLCASSFGQAIYGYTFGSGTRLTVV.

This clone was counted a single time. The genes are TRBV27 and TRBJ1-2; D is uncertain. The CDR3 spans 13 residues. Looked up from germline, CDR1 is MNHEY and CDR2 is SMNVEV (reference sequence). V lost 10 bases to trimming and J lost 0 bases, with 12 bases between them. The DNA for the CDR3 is TGTGCCACCCGGGATACTGCTAACTATGGCTACACCTTC. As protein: CATRDTANYGYTF.

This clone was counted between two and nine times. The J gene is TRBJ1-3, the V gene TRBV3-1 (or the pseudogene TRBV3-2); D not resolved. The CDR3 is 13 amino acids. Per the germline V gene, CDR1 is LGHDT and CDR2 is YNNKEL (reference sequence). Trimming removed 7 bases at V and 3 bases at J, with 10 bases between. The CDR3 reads CASTRVNGNTIYF. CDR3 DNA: TGTGCCAGCACGAGAGTTAATGGAAACACCATATATTTT.

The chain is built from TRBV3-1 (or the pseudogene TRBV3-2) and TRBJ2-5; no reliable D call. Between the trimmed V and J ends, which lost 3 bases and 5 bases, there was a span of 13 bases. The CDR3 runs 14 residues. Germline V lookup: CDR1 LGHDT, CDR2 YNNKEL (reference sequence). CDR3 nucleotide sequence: TGTGCCAGCAGCCATGGTAGCATTGGGGAGACCCAGTACTTC. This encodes CASSHGSIGETQYF.

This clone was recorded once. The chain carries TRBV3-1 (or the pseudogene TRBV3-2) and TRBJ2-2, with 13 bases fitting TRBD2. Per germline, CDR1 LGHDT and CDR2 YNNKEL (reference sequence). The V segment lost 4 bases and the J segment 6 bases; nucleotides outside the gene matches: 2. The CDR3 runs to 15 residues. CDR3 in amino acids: CASSRLAGGAGELFF. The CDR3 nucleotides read TGTGCCAGCAGCCGACTAGCGGGGGGTGCCGGGGAGCTGTTTTTT.

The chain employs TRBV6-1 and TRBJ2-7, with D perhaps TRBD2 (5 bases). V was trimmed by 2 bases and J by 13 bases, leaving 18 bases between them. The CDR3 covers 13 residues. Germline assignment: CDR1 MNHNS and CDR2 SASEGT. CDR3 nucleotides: TGTGCCAGCAGTGAACTCGGAGGCCAATGGTCATACTTC. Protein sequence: CASSELGGQWSYF.

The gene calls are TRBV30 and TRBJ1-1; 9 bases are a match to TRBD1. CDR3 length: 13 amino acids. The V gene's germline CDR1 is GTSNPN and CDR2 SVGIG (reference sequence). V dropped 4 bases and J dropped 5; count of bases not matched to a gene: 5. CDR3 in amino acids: CAWMLQGATEAFF. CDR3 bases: TGTGCCTGGATGTTACAGGGGGCAACTGAAGCTTTCTTT.

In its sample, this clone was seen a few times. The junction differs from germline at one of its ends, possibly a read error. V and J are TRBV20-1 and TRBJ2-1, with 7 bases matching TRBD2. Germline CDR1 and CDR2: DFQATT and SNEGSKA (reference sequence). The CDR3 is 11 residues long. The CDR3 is CSAGTGTTTLF. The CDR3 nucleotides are TGCAGTGCTGGGACCGGGACTACGACGCTCTTC.

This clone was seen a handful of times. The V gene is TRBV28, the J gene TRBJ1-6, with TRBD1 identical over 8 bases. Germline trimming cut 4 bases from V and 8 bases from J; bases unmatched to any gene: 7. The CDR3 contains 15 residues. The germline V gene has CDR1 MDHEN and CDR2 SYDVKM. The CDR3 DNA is TGTGCCAGCAGTTCCCAGGGGGCTTGGGATTCACCCCTCCACTTT. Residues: CASSSQGAWDSPLHF.

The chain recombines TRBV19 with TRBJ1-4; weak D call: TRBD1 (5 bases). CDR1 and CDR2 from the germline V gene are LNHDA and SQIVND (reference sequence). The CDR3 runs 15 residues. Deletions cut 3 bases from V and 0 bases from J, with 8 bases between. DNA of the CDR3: TGTGCCAGTAGTATCGGGGGGGCAACTAATGAAAAACTGTTTTTT. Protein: CASSIGGATNEKLFF.

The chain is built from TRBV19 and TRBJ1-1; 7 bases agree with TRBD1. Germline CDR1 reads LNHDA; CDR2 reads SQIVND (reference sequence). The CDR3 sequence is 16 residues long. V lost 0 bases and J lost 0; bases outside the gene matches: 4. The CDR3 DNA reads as TGTGCCAGTAGTATAGAGGGGGGACAGTTGAACACTGAAGCTTTCTTT. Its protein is CASSIEGGQLNTEAFF.

The CDR3 DNA reads as TGCGCCAGCACCGGGACTTATAGCACAGATACGCAGTATTTT. Translating gives CASTGTYSTDTQYF. The chain couples TRBV10-2 to TRBJ2-3, with D possibly matching TRBD2 (6 bases). V was cut by 7 bases and J by 0 bases, with 11 bases left in between. CDR3 size: 14 residues. Germline CDR1 is WSHSY and CDR2 is SAAADI.

The CDR3 region is CASSRQGEAYGYTF. CDR3 coding DNA: TGTGCCAGCTCAAGGCAGGGGGAGGCCTATGGCTACACCTTC. V is TRBV18 and J is TRBJ1-2, with TRBD1 matching over 7 bases. V shed 5 bases and J 4 bases; nucleotides not matched to a gene: 7. CDR1 and CDR2 (germline): KGHSH, LQKENI. The CDR3 is made up of 14 amino acids.

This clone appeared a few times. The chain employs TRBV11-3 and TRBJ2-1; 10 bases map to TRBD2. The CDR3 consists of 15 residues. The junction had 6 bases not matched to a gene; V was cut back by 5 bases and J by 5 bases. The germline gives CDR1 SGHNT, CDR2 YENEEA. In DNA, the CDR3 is TGTGCCAGCAGCAGGGGACTAGCGTGGGACAATGAGCAGTTCTTC. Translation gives CASSRGLAWDNEQFF.

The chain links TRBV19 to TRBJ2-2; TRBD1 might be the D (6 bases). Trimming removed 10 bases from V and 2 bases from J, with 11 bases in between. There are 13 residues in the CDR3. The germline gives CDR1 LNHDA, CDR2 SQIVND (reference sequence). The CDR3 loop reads CATRTVNTGELFF. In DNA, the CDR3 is TGTGCCACCAGGACAGTAAACACCGGGGAGCTGTTTTTT.

CDR3 sequence: CASSYRDRGQWEQYF. The CDR3, as DNA: TGTGCCAGCAGTTATCGGGACAGGGGACAGTGGGAGCAGTACTTC. V is TRBV6-5 and J is TRBJ2-7; 10 bases align to TRBD1. Germline V gene lookup returns CDR1 MNHEY and CDR2 SVGAGI. The junction had 9 bases not matched to a gene; V was cut back by 3 bases and J by 7 bases. The CDR3 extends over 15 amino acids.